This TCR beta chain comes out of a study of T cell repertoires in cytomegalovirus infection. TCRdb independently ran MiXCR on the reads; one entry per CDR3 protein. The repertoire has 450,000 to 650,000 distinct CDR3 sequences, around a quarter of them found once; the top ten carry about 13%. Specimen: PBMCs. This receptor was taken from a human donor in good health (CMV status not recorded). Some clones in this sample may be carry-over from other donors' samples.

The CDR3 is CASRTVTEAFF. As DNA, the CDR3 is TGTGCCAGCAGGACAGTCACTGAAGCTTTCTTT. This chain connects TRBV25-1 to TRBJ1-1, with D maybe TRBD1 (5 bases). This CDR3 region has 11 residues. Trimming took 6 bases from V and 4 from J, leaving 6 bases between them. Germline V gene lookup returns CDR1 MGHDK and CDR2 SYGVNS.